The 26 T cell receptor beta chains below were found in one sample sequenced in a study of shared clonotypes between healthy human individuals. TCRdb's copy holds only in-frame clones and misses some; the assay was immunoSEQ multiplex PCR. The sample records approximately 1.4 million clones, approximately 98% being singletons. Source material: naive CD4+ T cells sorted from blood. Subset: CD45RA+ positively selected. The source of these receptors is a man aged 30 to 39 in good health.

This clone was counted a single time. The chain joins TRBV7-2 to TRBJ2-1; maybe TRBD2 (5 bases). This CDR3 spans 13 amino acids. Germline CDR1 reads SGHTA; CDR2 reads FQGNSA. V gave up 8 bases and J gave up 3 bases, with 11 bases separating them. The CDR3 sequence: CASRAGLYNEQFF. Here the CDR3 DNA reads TGTGCCAGCCGGGCGGGCCTCTACAATGAGCAGTTCTTC. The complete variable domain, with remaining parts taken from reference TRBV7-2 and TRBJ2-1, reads GAGVSQSPSNKVTEKGKDVELRCDPISGHTALYWYRQSLGQGLEFLIYFQGNSAPDKSGLPSDRFSAERTGGSVSTLTIQRTQQEDSAVYLCASRAGLYNEQFFGPGTRLTVL.

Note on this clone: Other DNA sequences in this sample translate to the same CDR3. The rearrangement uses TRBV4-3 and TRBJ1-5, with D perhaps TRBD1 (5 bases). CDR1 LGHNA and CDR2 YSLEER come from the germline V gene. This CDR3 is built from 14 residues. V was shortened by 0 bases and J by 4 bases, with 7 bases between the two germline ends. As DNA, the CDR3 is TGCGCCAGCAGCCAAGAATGGGGGAATCAGCCCCAGCATTTT. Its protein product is CASSQEWGNQPQHF.

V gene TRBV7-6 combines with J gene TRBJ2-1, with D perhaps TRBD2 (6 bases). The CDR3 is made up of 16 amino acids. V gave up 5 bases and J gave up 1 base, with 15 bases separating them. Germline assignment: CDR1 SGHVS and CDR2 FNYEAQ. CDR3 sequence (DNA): TGTGCCAGCAGCCCGGGCGGGAAGGGGTCCTACAATGAGCAGTTCTTC. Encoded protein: CASSPGGKGSYNEQFF.

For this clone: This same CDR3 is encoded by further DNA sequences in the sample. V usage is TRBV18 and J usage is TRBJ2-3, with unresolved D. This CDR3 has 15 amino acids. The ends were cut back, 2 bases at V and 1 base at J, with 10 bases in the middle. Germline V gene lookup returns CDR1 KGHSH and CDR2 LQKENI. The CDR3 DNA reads TGTGCCAGCTCACCATCGATTCAGGGCACAGATACGCAGTATTTT. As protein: CASSPSIQGTDTQYF.

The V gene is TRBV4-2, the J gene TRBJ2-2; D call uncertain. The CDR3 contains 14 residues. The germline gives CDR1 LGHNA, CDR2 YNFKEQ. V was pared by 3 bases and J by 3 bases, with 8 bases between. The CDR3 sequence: CASSQAEYTGELFF. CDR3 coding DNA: TGTGCCAGCAGCCAGGCGGAGTACACCGGGGAGCTGTTTTTT.

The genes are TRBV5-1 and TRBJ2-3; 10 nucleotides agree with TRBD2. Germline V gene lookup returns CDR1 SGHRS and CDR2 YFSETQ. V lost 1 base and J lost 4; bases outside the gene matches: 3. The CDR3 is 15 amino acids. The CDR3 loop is CASSLPLAGADTQYF. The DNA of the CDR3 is TGCGCCAGCAGCTTGCCCCTAGCGGGAGCAGATACGCAGTATTTT. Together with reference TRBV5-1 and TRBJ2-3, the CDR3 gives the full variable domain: KAGVTQTPRYLIKTRGQQVTLSCSPISGHRSVSWYQQTPGQGLQFLFEYFSETQRNKGNFPGRFSGRQFSNSRSEMNVSTLELGDSALYLCASSLPLAGADTQYFGPGTRLTVL.

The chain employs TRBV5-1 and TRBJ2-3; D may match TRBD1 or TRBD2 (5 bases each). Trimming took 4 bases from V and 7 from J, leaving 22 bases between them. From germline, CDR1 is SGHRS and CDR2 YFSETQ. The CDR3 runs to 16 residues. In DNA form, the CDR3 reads TGCGCCAGCAGCACCCTTTTGGGGGAAGGGTTGAATACGCAGTATTTT. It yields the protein CASSTLLGEGLNTQYF.

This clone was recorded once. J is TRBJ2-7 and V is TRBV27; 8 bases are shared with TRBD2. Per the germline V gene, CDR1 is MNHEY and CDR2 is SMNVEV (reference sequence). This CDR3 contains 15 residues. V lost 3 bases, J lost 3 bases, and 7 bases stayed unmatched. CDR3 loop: CASSLRSGSIYEQYF. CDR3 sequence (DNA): TGTGCCAGCAGTTTGAGGAGCGGGAGTATCTACGAGCAGTACTTC.

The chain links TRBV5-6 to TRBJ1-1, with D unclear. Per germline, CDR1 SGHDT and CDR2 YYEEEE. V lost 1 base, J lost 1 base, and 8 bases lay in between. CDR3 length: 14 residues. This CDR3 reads CASSLLGKNTEAFF. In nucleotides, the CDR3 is TGTGCCAGCAGCTTGTTAGGCAAGAACACTGAAGCTTTCTTT.

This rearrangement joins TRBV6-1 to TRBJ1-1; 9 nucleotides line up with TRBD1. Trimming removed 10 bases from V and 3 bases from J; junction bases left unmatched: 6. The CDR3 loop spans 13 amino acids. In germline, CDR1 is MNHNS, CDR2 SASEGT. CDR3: CAILQGAHTEAFF. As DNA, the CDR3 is TGTGCCATATTACAGGGGGCGCACACTGAAGCTTTCTTT.

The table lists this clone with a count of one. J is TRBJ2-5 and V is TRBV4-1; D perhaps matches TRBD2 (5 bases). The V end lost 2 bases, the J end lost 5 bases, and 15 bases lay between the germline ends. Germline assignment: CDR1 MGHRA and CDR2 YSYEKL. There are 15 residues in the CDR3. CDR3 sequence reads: CASSQLGLPGETQYF. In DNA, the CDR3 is TGCGCCAGCAGCCAATTAGGACTCCCGGGGGAGACCCAGTACTTC.

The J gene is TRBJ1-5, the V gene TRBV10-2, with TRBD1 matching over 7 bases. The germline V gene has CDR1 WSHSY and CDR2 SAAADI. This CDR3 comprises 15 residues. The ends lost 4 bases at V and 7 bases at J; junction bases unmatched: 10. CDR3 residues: CASSGSGGPGQPQHF. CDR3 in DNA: TGCGCCAGCAGTGGGTCAGGGGGACCGGGACAGCCCCAGCATTTT.

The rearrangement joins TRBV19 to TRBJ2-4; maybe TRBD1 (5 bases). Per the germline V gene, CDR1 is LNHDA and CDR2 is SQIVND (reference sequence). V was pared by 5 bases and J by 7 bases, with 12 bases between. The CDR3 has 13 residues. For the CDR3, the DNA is TGTGCCAGTAGTGGGGCTGCAGCCAACATTCAGTACTTC. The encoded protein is CASSGAAANIQYF.

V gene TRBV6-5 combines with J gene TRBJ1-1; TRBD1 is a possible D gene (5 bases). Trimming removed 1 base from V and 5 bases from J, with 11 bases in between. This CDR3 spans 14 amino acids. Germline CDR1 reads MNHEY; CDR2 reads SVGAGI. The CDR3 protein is CASSYWGFGTEAFF. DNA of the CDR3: TGTGCCAGCAGTTACTGGGGGTTTGGGACTGAAGCTTTCTTT.

This chain's CDR3 is CASSFTEGISYEQYF. CDR3 in DNA: TGTGCCAGCAGTTTCACAGAGGGGATCTCGTACGAGCAGTACTTC. The V call is TRBV6-1, the J call TRBJ2-7, with D perhaps matching TRBD1 or TRBD2 (5 bases each). This CDR3 spans 15 amino acids. The V gene's germline CDR1 is MNHNS and CDR2 SASEGT. Trimming took 5 bases from V and 4 from J, leaving 18 bases between them.

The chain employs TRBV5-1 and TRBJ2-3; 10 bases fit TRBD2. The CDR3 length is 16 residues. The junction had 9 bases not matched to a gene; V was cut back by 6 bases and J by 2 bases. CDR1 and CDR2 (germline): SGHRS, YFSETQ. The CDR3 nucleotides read TGCGCCAGCATCCCTGGCCTAGCGGGAGCCACAGATACGCAGTATTTT. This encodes CASIPGLAGATDTQYF. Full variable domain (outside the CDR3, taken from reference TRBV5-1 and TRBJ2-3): KAGVTQTPRYLIKTRGQQVTLSCSPISGHRSVSWYQQTPGQGLQFLFEYFSETQRNKGNFPGRFSGRQFSNSRSEMNVSTLELGDSALYLCASIPGLAGATDTQYFGPGTRLTVL.

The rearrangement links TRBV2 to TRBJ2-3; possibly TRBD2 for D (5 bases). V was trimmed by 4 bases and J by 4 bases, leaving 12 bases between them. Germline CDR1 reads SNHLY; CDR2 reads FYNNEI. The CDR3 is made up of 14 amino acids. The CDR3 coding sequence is TGTGCCAGCAGTGTTACTAGAATCGCAGATACGCAGTATTTT. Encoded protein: CASSVTRIADTQYF.

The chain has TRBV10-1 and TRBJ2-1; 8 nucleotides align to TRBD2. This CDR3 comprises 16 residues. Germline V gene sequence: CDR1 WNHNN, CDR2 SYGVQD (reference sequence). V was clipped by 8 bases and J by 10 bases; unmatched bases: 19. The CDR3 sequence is CASGYHRTGRAFEQFF. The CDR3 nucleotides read TGCGCCAGCGGGTACCACCGAACCGGGAGGGCCTTCGAGCAGTTCTTC.

CDR3 sequence: CASSWTGGLEQYF. The CDR3 DNA reads as TGTGCCAGCAGCTGGACAGGGGGCCTCGAGCAGTACTTC. The rearrangement uses TRBV13 and TRBJ2-7, with TRBD1 matching over 11 bases. The CDR3 is 13 amino acids. The trim removed 4 bases at V and 6 bases at J, leaving 2 bases unmatched. Germline CDR1 reads PRHDT; CDR2 reads FYEKMQ (reference sequence).

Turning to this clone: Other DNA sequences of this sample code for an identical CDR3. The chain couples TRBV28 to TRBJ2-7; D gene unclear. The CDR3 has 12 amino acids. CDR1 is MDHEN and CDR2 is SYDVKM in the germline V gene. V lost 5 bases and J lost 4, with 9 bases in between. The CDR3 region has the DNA TGTGCCAGCAGTCCGACGTTTTACGAGCAGTACTTC. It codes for CASSPTFYEQYF.

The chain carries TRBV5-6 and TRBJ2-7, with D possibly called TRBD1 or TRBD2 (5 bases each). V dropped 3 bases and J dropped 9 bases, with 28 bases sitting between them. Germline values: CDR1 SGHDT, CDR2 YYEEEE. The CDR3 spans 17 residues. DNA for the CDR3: TGTGCCAGCAGCTGGACTGAACCGGGACCGATGGCCTGTGGGCAGTACTTC. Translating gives CASSWTEPGPMACGQYF. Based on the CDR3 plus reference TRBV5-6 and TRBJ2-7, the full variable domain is DAGVTQSPTHLIKTRGQQVTLRCSPKSGHDTVSWYQQALGQGPQFIFQYYEEEERQRGNFPDRFSGHQFPNYSSELNVNALLLGDSALYLCASSWTEPGPMACGQYFGPGTRLTVT.

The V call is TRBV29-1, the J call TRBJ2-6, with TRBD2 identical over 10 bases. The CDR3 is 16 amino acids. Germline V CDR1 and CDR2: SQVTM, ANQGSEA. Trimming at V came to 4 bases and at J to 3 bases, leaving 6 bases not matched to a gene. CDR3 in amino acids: CSVGVAGGGGANVLTF. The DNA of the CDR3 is TGCAGCGTTGGGGTAGCGGGAGGTGGTGGGGCCAACGTCCTGACTTTC.

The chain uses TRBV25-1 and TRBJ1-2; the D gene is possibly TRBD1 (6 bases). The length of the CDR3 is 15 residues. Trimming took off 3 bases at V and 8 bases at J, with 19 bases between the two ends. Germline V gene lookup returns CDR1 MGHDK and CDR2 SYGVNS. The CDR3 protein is CASSDGVNREGGYTF. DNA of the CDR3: TGTGCCAGCAGTGATGGGGTTAACAGGGAGGGCGGCTACACCTTC.

The DNA for the CDR3 is TGTGCCATCAGTGGCTTAGCGGTGGGAGATACGCAGTATTTT. This sequence encodes CAISGLAVGDTQYF. J is TRBJ2-3 and V is TRBV10-3; D perhaps matches TRBD2 (6 bases). The germline CDR1 and CDR2 sequences are ENHRY and SYGVKD. Trimming took off 4 bases at V and 5 bases at J, with 13 bases between the two ends. The CDR3 runs to 14 residues.

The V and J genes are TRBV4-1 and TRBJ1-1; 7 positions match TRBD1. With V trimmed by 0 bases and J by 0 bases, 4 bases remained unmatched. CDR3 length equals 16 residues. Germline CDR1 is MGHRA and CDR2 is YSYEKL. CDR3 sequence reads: CASSQDPDRVNTEAFF. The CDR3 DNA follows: TGCGCCAGCAGCCAAGACCCAGACAGGGTGAACACTGAAGCTTTCTTT.

The CDR3 sequence is CAISEGGNTIYF. The CDR3 DNA is TGTGCCATCAGCGAAGGCGGAAACACCATATATTTT. The V gene is TRBV10-3, the J gene TRBJ1-3; D remains ambiguous. The CDR3 is 12 residues long. Germline CDR1 and CDR2: ENHRY and SYGVKD. Trimming cost V 6 bases and J 4 bases, with 7 bases left between them.